Below, one T cell receptor (beta chain) is given with its context. Template material for amplifying TCR beta CDR3 regions consisted of RNA transcripts. First-round RT-PCR targeting the TCR CDR3 was performed with the HTBI primer set. TCRdb re-analysed the multiplex PCR reads in MiXCR, keeping a single row per CDR3 protein. Altogether 490,000 or so distinct CDR3 sequences are present, over 35% being singletons, with the ten largest covering approximately 44%. The germline V gene has CDR1 SGHTA and CDR2 FQGNSA. The CDR3 is made up of 15 amino acids. The V gene lost 0 bases and the J gene lost 7 bases, with 16 bases spanning the gap. The data derive from a study of T cells in Graves' hyperthyroidism and ophthalmopathy.

The V gene is TRBV7-2, the J gene TRBJ2-7; D possibly corresponds to TRBD2 (6 bases). Sequenced input: peripheral blood or thyroid tissue (not recorded which). The sequence came from an adult woman with Graves' disease, either hyperthyroidism or ophthalmopathy (not recorded which). CDR3 sequence: CASSLARGSNGEQYF. The CDR3 DNA reads TGTGCCAGCAGCTTAGCGCGGGGATCCAATGGGGAGCAGTACTTC.